Listed below are T cell receptor beta chains from one sample, sequenced in a study of beta chain features in type 1 diabetes. Libraries were prepared by immunoSEQ multiplex PCR; TCRdb keeps only in-frame clonotypes and omits some of them. The sample lists about 220,000 clones; 9.5% to 13% were seen once. The sample consisted of central memory CD4+ T cells from blood. These receptors were taken from a man aged 18 to 29 in good health. The CDR3 runs from the conserved cysteine through the conserved F or W. The D gene is left open where the match is weak. Clone size, where shown, is once, few, many, or a class for clones that have expanded.

v_call: TRBV28; j_call: TRBJ2-5; clone_size: many; d_call: .; cdr3_aa: CASSPSPSAWTQYF; cdr3_nt: TGTGCCAGCAGTCCCAGCCCCAGCGCATGGACCCAGTACTTC
v_call: TRBV10-3; j_call: TRBJ2-3; clone_size: few; d_call: TRBD2; cdr3_aa: CASRASGATDTQYF; cdr3_nt: TGTGCCAGTAGGGCTAGCGGGGCCACAGATACGCAGTATTTT
v_call: TRBV5-1; j_call: TRBJ2-1; clone_size: many; d_call: TRBD2; cdr3_aa: CASSQTGTSSYNEQFF; cdr3_nt: TGCGCCAGCAGCCAAACGGGGACTAGCTCCTACAATGAGCAGTTCTTC
v_call: TRBV23-1; j_call: TRBJ1-3; clone_size: .; d_call: .; cdr3_aa: CASGVRGNTIYF; cdr3_nt: TGCGCCAGCGGAGTGCGGGGAAACACCATATATTTT
v_call: TRBV15; j_call: TRBJ1-1; clone_size: few; d_call: .; cdr3_aa: CATSRVPGTEAFF; cdr3_nt: TGTGCCACCAGCAGAGTCCCGGGGACAGAAGCTTTCTTT
v_call: TRBV4-2; j_call: TRBJ2-7; clone_size: .; d_call: TRBD2; cdr3_aa: CASSQASGYEQYF; cdr3_nt: TGTGCCAGCAGCCAAGCTAGCGGCTACGAGCAGTACTTC
v_call: TRBV7-2; j_call: TRBJ2-3; clone_size: few; d_call: TRBD2; cdr3_aa: CASRKIGLAGAVGTDTQYF; cdr3_nt: TGTGCCAGCAGGAAAATCGGACTAGCGGGAGCGGTGGGCACAGATACGCAGTATTTT
v_call: TRBV18; j_call: TRBJ1-2; clone_size: .; d_call: TRBD1; cdr3_aa: CASSWDRGLYGYTF; cdr3_nt: TGTGCCAGCTCCTGGGACAGGGGACTATATGGCTACACCTTC
v_call: TRBV2; j_call: TRBJ2-7; clone_size: .; d_call: TRBD1; cdr3_aa: CASSKDREGYYEQYF; cdr3_nt: TGTGCCAGCAGTAAGGACAGGGAAGGGTACTACGAGCAGTACTTC
v_call: TRBV7-2; j_call: TRBJ1-4; clone_size: .; d_call: .; cdr3_aa: CASSFMGQSNEKLFF; cdr3_nt: TGTGCCAGCAGCTTTATGGGGCAGAGTAATGAAAAACTGTTTTTT
v_call: TRBV29-1; j_call: TRBJ2-5; clone_size: .; d_call: .; cdr3_aa: CSVAAQGETQYF; cdr3_nt: TGCAGCGTTGCCGCTCAAGGGGAGACCCAGTACTTC
v_call: TRBV11-2; j_call: TRBJ2-3; clone_size: many; d_call: .; cdr3_aa: CASSLVHRGSTDTQYF; cdr3_nt: TGTGCCAGCAGCTTAGTTCATAGGGGTAGCACAGATACGCAGTATTTT
v_call: TRBV6-5; j_call: TRBJ1-1; clone_size: once; d_call: .; cdr3_aa: CASIGRVAEAFF; cdr3_nt: TGTGCCAGCATTGGTAGGGTTGCGGAAGCTTTCTTT
v_call: TRBV2; j_call: TRBJ2-5; clone_size: .; d_call: .; cdr3_aa: CASRKQVPQETQYF; cdr3_nt: TGTGCCAGCAGGAAACAGGTCCCCCAAGAGACCCAGTACTTC
v_call: TRBV4-3; j_call: TRBJ2-1; clone_size: few; d_call: .; cdr3_aa: CASSQDLVLPYNEQFF; cdr3_nt: TGCGCCAGCAGCCAAGATTTAGTCCTACCGTACAATGAGCAGTTCTTC
v_call: TRBV6-1; j_call: TRBJ2-1; clone_size: many; d_call: .; cdr3_aa: CASRDPSYEQFF; cdr3_nt: TGTGCCAGCAGGGACCCTAGCTATGAGCAGTTCTTC
v_call: TRBV10-3; j_call: TRBJ2-5; clone_size: few; d_call: TRBD2; cdr3_aa: CAISDRGEETQYF; cdr3_nt: TGTGCCATCAGTGATCGGGGGGAAGAGACCCAGTACTTC
v_call: TRBV21-1; j_call: TRBJ2-7; clone_size: .; d_call: .; cdr3_aa: CASSKPGHITYEQYF; cdr3_nt: TGTGCCAGCAGCAAACCGGGACATATAACCTACGAGCAGTACTTC
v_call: TRBV29-1; j_call: TRBJ2-7; clone_size: .; d_call: TRBD1; cdr3_aa: CSVVLGQGHYEQYF; cdr3_nt: TGCAGCGTTGTTTTGGGACAGGGTCACTACGAGCAGTACTTC
v_call: TRBV10-2; j_call: TRBJ1-1; clone_size: .; d_call: TRBD1; cdr3_aa: CASSESGTGEAFF; cdr3_nt: TGCGCCAGCAGTGAGTCCGGGACAGGTGAAGCTTTCTTT